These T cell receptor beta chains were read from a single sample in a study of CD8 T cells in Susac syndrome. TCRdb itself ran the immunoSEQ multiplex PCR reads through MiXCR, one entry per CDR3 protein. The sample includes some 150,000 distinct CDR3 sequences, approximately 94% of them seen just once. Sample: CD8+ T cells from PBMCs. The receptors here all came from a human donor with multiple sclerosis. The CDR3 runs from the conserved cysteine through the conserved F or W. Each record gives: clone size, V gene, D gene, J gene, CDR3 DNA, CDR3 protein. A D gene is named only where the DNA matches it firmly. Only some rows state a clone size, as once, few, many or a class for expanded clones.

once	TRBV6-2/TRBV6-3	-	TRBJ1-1	TGTGCCAGCAGTCCCTTTTCCTCCGGACCGCTACGGGGCACTGAAGCTTTCTTT	CASSPFSSGPLRGTEAFF
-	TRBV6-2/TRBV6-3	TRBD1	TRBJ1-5	TGTGCCAGCAGCCTCGACAGGGTTCAGCCCCAGCATTTT	CASSLDRVQPQHF
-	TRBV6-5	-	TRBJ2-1	TGTGCCAGCAGTTATTACAGGGCAGGAAATGAGCAGTTCTTC	CASSYYRAGNEQFF
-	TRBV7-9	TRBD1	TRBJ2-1	TGTGCCAGCAGCTTATCCGAACAGGGGGGCAATGAGCAGTTCTTC	CASSLSEQGGNEQFF
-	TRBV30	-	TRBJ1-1	TGTGCCTGGAGTCAAGCAGGTTATTACACTGAAGCTTTCTTT	CAWSQAGYYTEAFF
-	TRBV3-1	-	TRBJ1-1	TGTGCCAGCAGCCAATACAGGCGACGGACTGAAGCTTTCTTT	CASSQYRRRTEAFF
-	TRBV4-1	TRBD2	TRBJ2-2	TGCGCCAGCAGCCAAATAGCGGGGGGGAACACCGGGGAGCTGTTTTTT	CASSQIAGGNTGELFF
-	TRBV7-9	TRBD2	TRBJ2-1	TGTGCCAGCAGCTCCCTAGCGGGGGGCCACGATGAGCAGTTCTTC	CASSSLAGGHDEQFF
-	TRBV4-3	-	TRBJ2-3	TGCGCCAGCAGCCAAAAACAGGCGCTGGCCACAGATACGCAGTATTTT	CASSQKQALATDTQYF
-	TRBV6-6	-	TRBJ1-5	TGTGCCAGCAGACCCCACCGCAATCAGCCCCAGCATTTT	CASRPHRNQPQHF
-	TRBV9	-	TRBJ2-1	TGTGCCAGCACGGGTACCGACAATGAGCAGTTCTTC	CASTGTDNEQFF
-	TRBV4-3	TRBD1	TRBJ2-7	TGCGCCAGCAGCCAAGATATGGGGACCGGGACAGAAATCCAGAGCTCCTACGAGCAGTACTTC	CASSQDMGTGTEIQSSYEQYF
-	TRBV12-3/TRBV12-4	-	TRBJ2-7	TGTGCCAGCAGTTTAGGGATCGCTTACGAGCAGTACTTC	CASSLGIAYEQYF
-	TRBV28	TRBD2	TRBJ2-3	TGTGCCAGCCGTCTGCGGGGGGGCGGGAGTACGCAGTATTTT	CASRLRGGGSTQYF
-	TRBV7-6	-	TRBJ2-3	TGTGCCAGCAGCTTAGTGGGGGGGCCCCCCGATACGCAGTATTTT	CASSLVGGPPDTQYF
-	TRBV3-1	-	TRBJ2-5	TGTGCCAGCAGAGGAAGCTACGGGAACAGGGAGACCCAGTACTTC	CASRGSYGNRETQYF
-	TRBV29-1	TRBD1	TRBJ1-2	TGCAGCGTCCGGACAGGGGATGACTATGGCTACACCTTC	CSVRTGDDYGYTF
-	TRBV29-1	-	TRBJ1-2	TGCAGCGTTGAAGATCGCTCGGCGATCGGCTACACCTTC	CSVEDRSAIGYTF
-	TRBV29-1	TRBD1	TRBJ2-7	TGCAGCGTTTCCGGGACAGGACGCTCCTACGAGCAGTACTTC	CSVSGTGRSYEQYF
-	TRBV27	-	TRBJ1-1	TGTGCCAGCAGTCCCAACTTGGGGGGACTCCCCGCTTTCTTT	CASSPNLGGLPAFF